The 15 T cell receptor beta chains presented below share a single source sample, sequenced in a study of tumor and adjacent non-tumor tissue in lung cancer. TCRbeta libraries were built with three rounds of nested PCR, modified from ARM-PCR. One entry per CDR3 protein results from TCRdb running MiXCR on the multiplex PCR reads. Among some 200,000 distinct CDR3 sequences listed, about 76% were seen once. This sample's RNA came from whole unsorted tissue. The sample taken for sequencing was lung tumor tissue. These TCRs come from a man aged 55 to 70 with non-small cell lung cancer.

The chain employs TRBV29-1 and TRBJ2-7, with D possibly matching TRBD2 (5 bases). V lost 8 bases and J 6 bases, leaving 20 bases between the germline ends. Germline V gives CDR1 SQVTM, CDR2 ANQGSEA. CDR3 length equals 13 residues. CDR3 protein: CSKHLVYSGEQYF. The CDR3 DNA reads as TGCAGCAAACATTTGGTATACAGCGGCGAGCAGTACTTC.

Many counts were recorded for this clonotype. The V and J genes are TRBV6-2 or TRBV6-3 and TRBJ1-1; 7 bases fit TRBD1. The CDR3 is made up of 13 amino acids. Germline V gives CDR1 MNHEY, CDR2 SVGEGT. Germline trimming cut 6 bases from V and 7 bases from J; bases unmatched to any gene: 8. The CDR3 DNA sequence: TGTGCCAGCAGCCACGGGACAGTTATTGAAGCTTTCTTT. This translates into CASSHGTVIEAFF.

Of note for this clonotype: A single base separates this from a much larger clone, so it may be a read error. V is TRBV6-2 or TRBV6-3 and J is TRBJ1-2, with D maybe TRBD1 (6 bases). With 0 bases removed from V and 6 bases from J, the gap between germline ends came to 11 bases. The CDR3 spans 14 residues. Germline V lookup: CDR1 MNHEY, CDR2 SVGEGT. CDR3 in amino acids: CASSYSTGHHGYTF. In DNA, the CDR3 is TGTGCCAGCAGTTACTCGACAGGCCACCATGGCTACACCTTC.

This chain links TRBV11-2 with TRBJ1-6; no clear D gene. CDR3 length: 13 amino acids. The V gene's germline CDR1 is SGHAT and CDR2 FQNNGV. V was trimmed by 4 bases and J by 14 bases, leaving 15 bases between them. CDR3 protein: CASSYRRPSSLHF. CDR3 in DNA: TGTGCCAGCAGCTACAGACGGCCCTCGTCCCTCCACTTT.

With regard to this clonotype: A read error may account for a junction end that differs from germline. The genes are TRBV11-2 and TRBJ2-3; 7 bases are shared with TRBD1. Germline V gene lookup returns CDR1 SGHAT and CDR2 FQNNGV. The CDR3 extends over 13 amino acids. CDR3 sequence reads: CVSSPSKQGTQYF. The CDR3 coding sequence is TGTGTCAGCAGCCCTAGTAAACAGGGGACGCAGTATTTT.

The V call is TRBV4-1, the J call TRBJ2-1; the match to TRBD2 covers 10 bases. This CDR3 has 18 residues. Germline V CDR1 and CDR2: MGHRA, YSYEKL. The junction had 8 bases not matched to a gene; V was cut back by 0 bases and J by 3 bases. CDR3 DNA: TGCGCCAGCAGCCAAGACCTTAGCGGGGGGTACCTCTACAATGAGCAGTTCTTC. The encoded protein is CASSQDLSGGYLYNEQFF.

The chain couples TRBV30 to TRBJ2-2; D remains ambiguous. The V end was cut by 8 bases, the J end by 5 bases, with 21 bases between. Germline loops: CDR1 GTSNPN, CDR2 SVGIG (reference sequence). CDR3 length: 15 amino acids. DNA of the CDR3: TGTGCCCACCGCAGAGAAGCGCGAAGGACCGGGGAGCTGTTTTTT. Its protein product is CAHRREARRTGELFF.

The chain joins TRBV30 to TRBJ2-1; the match to TRBD2 covers 10 bases. The CDR3 extends over 14 amino acids. V shed 5 bases and J 8 bases; nucleotides not matched to a gene: 9. The germline V gene encodes CDR1 GTSNPN and CDR2 SVGIG (reference sequence). In nucleotides, the CDR3 is TGTGCCTGGTCTTGGCTAGCGGGAGCCTATGAGCAGTTCTTC. Its translation is CAWSWLAGAYEQFF.

Of note for this clonotype: Germline is not matched at one junction end, which may reflect a read error. The CDR3 DNA reads as TGTGCCAGTAGCTTCTGCCCTCAAGAGACCCAGTACTTC. Translating gives CASSFCPQETQYF. The chain links TRBV11-2 to TRBJ2-5, with unresolved D. Germline V gives CDR1 SGHAT, CDR2 FQNNGV. The CDR3 length is 13 residues. The complete variable domain, with remaining parts taken from reference TRBV11-2 and TRBJ2-5, reads EAGVAQSPRYKIIEKRQSVAFWCNPISGHATLYWYQQILGQGPKLLIQFQNNGVVDDSQLPKDRFSAERLKGVDSTLKIQPAKLEDSAVYLCASSFCPQETQYFGPGTRLLVL.

Worth noting for this clonotype: With a much larger clone just one base away, this may be a read error. J is TRBJ1-5 and V is TRBV12-3 or TRBV12-4; D remains ambiguous. The CDR3 consists of 16 residues. V lost 5 bases and J 4 bases, leaving 18 bases between the germline ends. Written as DNA, the CDR3 is TGTGCCAGCAGTATACAGAGGGAACAGAAGAATCAGCCCCAGCATTTT. Protein product: CASSIQREQKNQPQHF.

This clonotype was recorded many times. The V gene is TRBV12-3 or TRBV12-4, the J gene TRBJ2-4, with a tentative D call TRBD2 (5 bases). Trimming took 2 bases from V and 0 from J, leaving 5 bases between them. This CDR3 spans 14 amino acids. The chain's CDR3 is CASSLREAKNIQYF. Written as DNA, the CDR3 is TGTGCCAGCAGTTTACGGGAAGCCAAAAACATTCAGTACTTC.

This clonotype was counted a few times. The chain combines TRBV12-3 or TRBV12-4 with TRBJ1-3; D call uncertain. CDR3 length: 15 residues. V was shortened by 3 bases and J by 6 bases, with 15 bases between the two germline ends. The DNA for the CDR3 is TGTGCCAGCAGTTTCACCAATCATCGTGAAAACACCATATATTTT. This encodes CASSFTNHRENTIYF.

There are a few counts of this clonotype. The chain couples TRBV6-6 to TRBJ1-1, with 9 bases identical to TRBD1. Germline-derived CDR1 and CDR2 are MNHNY and SVGAGI (reference sequence). The CDR3 is made up of 14 amino acids. Trimming removed 8 bases from V and 7 bases from J; junction bases left unmatched: 11. DNA of the CDR3: TGTGCCAGCGGACTTATACAGGGGGCTGTTGAAGCTTTCTTT. This encodes CASGLIQGAVEAFF.

The chain links TRBV20-1 to TRBJ1-6; maybe TRBD1 (5 bases). The V end lost 5 bases, the J end lost 7 bases, and 12 bases lay between the germline ends. Germline CDR1 DFQATT, CDR2 SNEGSKA (reference sequence). This CDR3 has 13 residues. Here the CDR3 DNA reads TGCAGTGCTTTCCGGGACGGCAATTCACCCCTCCACTTT. This codes for CSAFRDGNSPLHF.

On this clonotype itself: This may stem from a read error, because a much larger clone lies one nucleotide away. This sequence joins TRBV4-3 and TRBJ2-7, with TRBD2 matching 8 bases. CDR1 is LGHNA and CDR2 is YSLEER in the germline V gene. This CDR3 contains 14 residues. The V and J ends lost 3 bases and 6 bases, in that order; junction bases with no gene match: 7. The CDR3 here is CASSHQRETIEQYF. CDR3 nucleotides: TGCGCCAGCAGCCACCAGCGGGAGACGATCGAGCAGTACTTC.